This TCR beta chain was identified in a study of beta chain features in type 1 diabetes. Study-wide background: Examination spanned about 110 million sorted cells from all samples.

This CDR3 spans 12 amino acids. Trimming took 7 bases from V and 8 from J; bases not matched to a gene: 4. Germline V gene sequence: CDR1 SNHLY, CDR2 FYNNEI. Since all of the isolated RNA was reverse transcribed, expressed TCRB transcripts were what got sequenced. The repertoire was sequenced with immunoSEQ multiplex PCR; TCRdb's copy has only in-frame clones and lacks some. The sample consists of about 150,000 clones, approximately 9.9% of them appearing once. This clone was seen more than once but under ten times. Each of the sorted populations had a purity greater than 98%. The J gene is TRBJ1-4, the V gene TRBV2; 7 nucleotides match TRBD1. Sequenced input: central memory CD4+ T cells from blood. The receptor's source is a woman under 30 in good health. The CDR3 loop is CASTKTGEKLFF. The CDR3 region has the DNA TGTGCCAGCACCAAGACAGGGGAAAAACTGTTTTTT. The entire variable domain, with the rest obtained from reference TRBV2 and TRBJ1-4, is as follows: EPEVTQTPSHQVTQMGQEVILRCVPISNHLYFYWYRQILGQKVEFLVSFYNNEISEKSEIFDDQFSVERPDGSNFTLKIRSTKLEDSAMYFCASTKTGEKLFFGSGTQLSVL.